What follows is one T cell receptor (beta chain) and its context. Its target is unknown. The entry originates in a study of T cell responses to AZD1222 COVID-19 vaccine. For the study at large: Both about-4-week and about-12-week second-dose recipients were combined.

Sequencing used immunoSEQ multiplex PCR; TCRdb keeps in-frame clones, though not all of them. Of fewer than 120,000 clones listed, around 93% were seen once; the top ten hold over 6%. Study findings and constraints: In a largely white British group with more females than males, clonal diversity was possibly underestimated. It was only after the peak T cell response that any repertoires were sampled. Unmutated variant regions are reportedly the target of nearly half of TCRs that are spike-specific.

Germline V gives CDR1 SGHVS, CDR2 FQNEAQ. The V segment lost 9 bases and the J segment 5 bases; nucleotides outside the gene matches: 5. CDR3 length equals 14 residues. Material: peripheral blood, obtained on day 0 of AZD1222 vaccination. The TCR originated in an adult in good health. The V gene is TRBV7-8, the J gene TRBJ2-1, with TRBD2 identical over 12 bases. The CDR3: CASFGLAGNNEQFF. The CDR3 DNA follows: TGTGCCAGTTTTGGACTAGCGGGAAACAATGAGCAGTTCTTC. The whole variable domain, filled in from reference TRBV7-8 and TRBJ2-1, reads GAGVSQSPRYKVAKRGQDVALRCDPISGHVSLFWYQQALGQGPEFLTYFQNEAQLDKSGLPSDRFFAERPEGSVSTLKIQRTQQEDSAVYLCASFGLAGNNEQFFGPGTRLTVL.